This paragraph covers one T cell receptor beta chain sequence. Its antigen is unknown. This record belongs to a study of human T cells and chemical hapten exposure. Turning to the study itself: Slight volume differences across pooled libraries mainly accounted for varying per-sample TCR yields.

Trimming removed 7 bases at V and 1 base at J, with 10 bases between. Germline CDR1 MNHEY, CDR2 SVGEGT. The CDR3 extends over 13 amino acids. The authors' total RNA extraction used unfractionated whole blood. Study-wide results and caveats: Sensitizing with DPC caused no change in TCRs above 1 in 1000 frequency.

Individual cDNA molecules (in the library) carried attached unique molecular identifiers. Original data processing: Samples held a median of roughly 100,000 TCRs, range roughly 20,000–750,000. TCRdb reprocessed the 5' RACE reads via MiXCR and lists one record per CDR3 protein. The V and J calls and clone size come from TCRdb's table, not from the authors' own analysis. The sample holds roughly 81,000 distinct CDR3 sequences, approximately 15% seen once. The receptor was isolated from a female donor in good health. V is TRBV6-2 or TRBV6-3 and J is TRBJ1-1; TRBD1 might be the D (5 bases). CDR3 nucleotides: TGTGCCAGCAAGGGGATGGCGAACACTGAAGCTTTCTTT. Amino acids: CASKGMANTEAFF.